These T cell receptor beta chains were read from a single sample in a study of response to subunit inactivated influenza vaccine. TCRdb passed the RT-PCR reads through MiXCR, listing each CDR3 protein once. The sample lists around 710,000 distinct CDR3 sequences; about 14% were seen once. Material: PBMCs from blood, obtained around 14 days before vaccination. The receptors come from a man aged 45 to 65 who received an inactivated influenza vaccine. Both conserved end residues are part of each CDR3. The order of the fields is V gene, clone size, CDR3 length, J gene, D gene, CDR3 DNA, CDR3 protein. D genes are given only for firm matches. Only some rows state a clone size, as once, few, many or a class for expanded clones.

v_gene: TRBV5-8; abundance: few; len: 15; j_gene: TRBJ1-2; d_gene: TRBD1; CDR3nt: TGTGCCAGCAGTTCCTGGGACAGACTTAACTATGGCTACACCTTC; CDR3aa: CASSSWDRLNYGYTF
v_gene: TRBV15; abundance: NA; len: 13; j_gene: TRBJ2-2; d_gene: NA; CDR3nt: TGTGCCACCAGCCCGAGTAGGATCGGGGAGCTGTTTTTT; CDR3aa: CATSPSRIGELFF
v_gene: TRBV2; abundance: many; len: 13; j_gene: TRBJ2-7; d_gene: NA; CDR3nt: TGTGCCAGCAGTAGCCTCGGGGGCTACGAGCAGTACTTC; CDR3aa: CASSSLGGYEQYF
v_gene: TRBV12-3/TRBV12-4; abundance: many; len: 16; j_gene: TRBJ2-1; d_gene: TRBD1; CDR3nt: TGTGCCAGCAGTCGAGGCCCCGGACAGGGTGCCAATGAGCAGTTCTTC; CDR3aa: CASSRGPGQGANEQFF
v_gene: TRBV7-2; abundance: few; len: 16; j_gene: TRBJ2-3; d_gene: NA; CDR3nt: TGTGCCAGCAGCTTAGTTATGGAGCGATACACAGATACGCAGTATTTT; CDR3aa: CASSLVMERYTDTQYF
v_gene: TRBV20-1; abundance: NA; len: 14; j_gene: TRBJ2-3; d_gene: TRBD1; CDR3nt: TGCAGCCTTCTAAAGACAGGGGCGACAGATACGCAGTATTTT; CDR3aa: CSLLKTGATDTQYF
v_gene: TRBV7-9; abundance: NA; len: 16; j_gene: TRBJ2-1; d_gene: TRBD2; CDR3nt: TGTGCCAGCACCTCTCCAGCGGGAGCCTCCTACAATGAGCAGTTCTTC; CDR3aa: CASTSPAGASYNEQFF
v_gene: TRBV6-5; abundance: few; len: 19; j_gene: TRBJ2-1; d_gene: TRBD1; CDR3nt: TGTGCCAGCAGTTACCCGAGGCAGGGGGCGGGTAACACCTACAATGAGCAGTTCTTC; CDR3aa: CASSYPRQGAGNTYNEQFF
v_gene: TRBV27; abundance: many; len: 14; j_gene: TRBJ1-2; d_gene: TRBD1; CDR3nt: TGTGCCAGCAAACGGACAGGGTTCAACTATGGCTACACCTTC; CDR3aa: CASKRTGFNYGYTF
v_gene: TRBV28; abundance: few; len: 14; j_gene: TRBJ2-5; d_gene: TRBD1; CDR3nt: TGTGCCAGCAGTTCGCCGACAGGGAGAGAGACCCAGTACTTC; CDR3aa: CASSSPTGRETQYF
v_gene: TRBV20-1; abundance: many; len: 17; j_gene: TRBJ2-3; d_gene: TRBD2; CDR3nt: TGCAGTGCTAGAGATTTTCTGACTAGCGGGAGTTTAGATACGCAGTATTTT; CDR3aa: CSARDFLTSGSLDTQYF
v_gene: TRBV20-1; abundance: NA; len: 13; j_gene: TRBJ2-7; d_gene: TRBD2; CDR3nt: TGCAGTGCCTTCCGGGAGGGTGCCTACGAGCAGTACTTC; CDR3aa: CSAFREGAYEQYF
v_gene: TRBV7-9; abundance: NA; len: 15; j_gene: TRBJ2-1; d_gene: TRBD1; CDR3nt: TGTGCCAGCAGCTTATTGAGAGCACAGGGGAATGAGCAGTTCTTC; CDR3aa: CASSLLRAQGNEQFF
v_gene: TRBV6-2/TRBV6-3; abundance: few; len: 16; j_gene: TRBJ2-7; d_gene: NA; CDR3nt: TGTGCCAGCAGTTCCCACGGGGGGCCCATCTCCTACGAGCAGTACTTC; CDR3aa: CASSSHGGPISYEQYF
v_gene: TRBV4-2; abundance: many; len: 12; j_gene: TRBJ2-1; d_gene: NA; CDR3nt: TGTGCCAGCAGCCAATGGGGGAATGAGCAGTTCTTC; CDR3aa: CASSQWGNEQFF
v_gene: TRBV12-3/TRBV12-4; abundance: few; len: 14; j_gene: TRBJ2-1; d_gene: TRBD1; CDR3nt: TGTGCCAGCAGTTGGACAGGGGAAGGTGGATTTGAGTTCTTC; CDR3aa: CASSWTGEGGFEFF
v_gene: TRBV7-8; abundance: NA; len: 17; j_gene: TRBJ1-2; d_gene: TRBD1; CDR3nt: TGTGCCAGCAGCCCCCACAGGGGGCGACCGTATGGCTATGGCTACACCTTC; CDR3aa: CASSPHRGRPYGYGYTF
v_gene: TRBV18; abundance: few; len: 12; j_gene: TRBJ2-3; d_gene: NA; CDR3nt: TGTGCCAGCGACCAAAGCACAGATACGCAGTATTTT; CDR3aa: CASDQSTDTQYF
v_gene: TRBV20-1; abundance: NA; len: 15; j_gene: TRBJ2-1; d_gene: NA; CDR3nt: TGCAGTGCTATAGGACTGCTGCTAATGAACAATGAGCAGTTCTTC; CDR3aa: CSAIGLLLMNNEQFF
v_gene: TRBV4-1; abundance: many; len: 16; j_gene: TRBJ1-5; d_gene: NA; CDR3nt: TGCGCCAGCAGCCAAGATCTAGGTTTTCGCAATCAGCCCCAGCATTTT; CDR3aa: CASSQDLGFRNQPQHF
v_gene: TRBV3-1; abundance: NA; len: 16; j_gene: TRBJ2-5; d_gene: TRBD2; CDR3nt: TGTGCCAGCAGCCCCGGAAGCGGGAGGGCCGGGGAGACCCAGTACTTC; CDR3aa: CASSPGSGRAGETQYF
v_gene: TRBV4-2; abundance: few; len: 15; j_gene: TRBJ1-2; d_gene: NA; CDR3nt: TGTGCCAGCAGCCAAGATTGGGGCATTGGGAATGGCTACACCTTC; CDR3aa: CASSQDWGIGNGYTF
v_gene: TRBV11-2; abundance: many; len: 14; j_gene: TRBJ2-2; d_gene: TRBD2; CDR3nt: TGTGCCAGCAGCTTAGAGGGGGGGGACGGGGAGCTGTTTTTT; CDR3aa: CASSLEGGDGELFF
v_gene: TRBV7-8; abundance: few; len: 16; j_gene: TRBJ2-2; d_gene: TRBD1; CDR3nt: TGTGCCAGCAGCCCCATTTCCAGGGGGCTTGCCGGGGAGCTGTTTTTT; CDR3aa: CASSPISRGLAGELFF